This TCR beta chain stems from a study of control samples from healthy donors and cancer patients (dated by TCRdb to 2018 to 2020). Libraries were made using the immunoSEQ multiplex PCR assay. This is the immuneACCESS table as TCRdb keeps it, with only in-frame sequences that have V and J called. A part of the clones is gone; compared with another copy, unresolved V genes explain less than half, and the rest is unexplained. The sample contains about 160,000 clones, roughly 93% of them found a single time. 5.5% to 7.5% of the sample rests with the top ten. Between the V and J ends, shortened by 11 bases and 1 base respectively, the junction contains 5 bases. From its cysteine to its phenylalanine, the CDR3 spans 10 amino acids. The retained sequence is limited to the CDR3, 30 bases, with the frame set at the first base. Via the germline V gene, CDR1 is SNHLY and CDR2 FYNNEI. About this clone: It has no known antigen specificity. Base qualities were left out, and no much larger clone turns up one base away.

This sequence uses TRBV2 and TRBJ2-5, with no confidently assigned D gene. Material: blood. The TCR was taken from a young man in good health. The bases read TGTGCCGCCGCCCAAGAGACCCAGTACTTC. Its protein reads: CAAAQETQYF.